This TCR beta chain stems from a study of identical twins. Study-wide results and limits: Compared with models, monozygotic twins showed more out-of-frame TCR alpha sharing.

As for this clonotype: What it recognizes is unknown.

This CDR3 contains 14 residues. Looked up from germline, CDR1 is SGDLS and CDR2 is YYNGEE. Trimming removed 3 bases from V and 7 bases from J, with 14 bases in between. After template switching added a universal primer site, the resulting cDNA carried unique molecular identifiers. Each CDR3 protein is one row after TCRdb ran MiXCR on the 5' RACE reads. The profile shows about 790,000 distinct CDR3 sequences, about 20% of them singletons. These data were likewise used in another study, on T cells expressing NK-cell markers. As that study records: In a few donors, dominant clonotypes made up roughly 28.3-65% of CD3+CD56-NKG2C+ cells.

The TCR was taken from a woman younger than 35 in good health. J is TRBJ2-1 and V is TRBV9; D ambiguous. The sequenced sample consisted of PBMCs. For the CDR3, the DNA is TGTGCCAGCAGCGGCTCCTTTGGGAATAATGAGCAGTTCTTC. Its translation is CASSGSFGNNEQFF.